The rows below give T cell receptor beta chains drawn from one sample of a study of metastatic and nonmetastatic thyroid tumors. With MiXCR, TCRdb reprocessed the PCR reads. The table includes about 93,000 clones, roughly 13% detected once. The sequenced sample consisted of blood. These receptors all stem from a female donor with papillary thyroid cancer or a benign thyroid nodule (not recorded which). Some clones in this sample may be carry-over from other donors' samples. Each CDR3 is given with its conserved first and last residue. Fields, in order: J gene, V gene, CDR3 protein.

j_gene: TRBJ2-2
v_gene: TRBV7-6
CDR3aa: CASSLGAGAVRGELFF

j_gene: TRBJ2-6
v_gene: TRBV6-5
CDR3aa: CASSYSPSSAANLLTF

j_gene: TRBJ2-5
v_gene: TRBV6-1
CDR3aa: CASTPGLAEETQYF

j_gene: TRBJ2-1
v_gene: TRBV11-2
CDR3aa: CASSLEGSGRAEQFF

j_gene: TRBJ2-2
v_gene: TRBV4-3
CDR3aa: CASSHGTPNTGELFF

j_gene: TRBJ2-7
v_gene: TRBV12-3/TRBV12-4
CDR3aa: CASREQGSGAYEQYF

j_gene: TRBJ2-7
v_gene: TRBV7-9
CDR3aa: CASSFQGAAVVEQYF

j_gene: TRBJ2-1
v_gene: TRBV20-1
CDR3aa: CSASLGARDNEQFF

j_gene: TRBJ2-7
v_gene: TRBV6-5
CDR3aa: CASSYSYRSSHYEQYF

j_gene: TRBJ2-1
v_gene: TRBV9
CDR3aa: CASSAGSGTADEQFF

j_gene: TRBJ2-2
v_gene: TRBV6-1
CDR3aa: CASSPGRIEAGELFF

j_gene: TRBJ2-3
v_gene: TRBV4-3
CDR3aa: CASSQNDGGSFTDTQYF

j_gene: TRBJ1-1
v_gene: TRBV6-1
CDR3aa: CASSTAGAVSTEAFF

j_gene: TRBJ2-7
v_gene: TRBV5-6
CDR3aa: CASNPGHSYEQYF

j_gene: TRBJ2-2
v_gene: TRBV7-3
CDR3aa: CASSPGQGITGELFF

j_gene: TRBJ1-2
v_gene: TRBV28
CDR3aa: CASSSPTGSRNGYTF